The 14 T cell receptor beta chains in this list originate from one sample, sequenced in a study of beta chain features in type 1 diabetes (dated by TCRdb to about 2018). The library was prepared using the immunoSEQ multiplex PCR assay. The entire isolated RNA was reverse transcribed using the High Capacity cDNA Reverse Transcription Kit, and thus expressed TCRB transcripts were sequenced. Sourced from immuneACCESS, this table was stored by TCRdb with only in-frame sequences that have V and J called. A share of the clones is absent; for the studies checked, an unresolved V gene accounts for under half, and the remainder has no known explanation. Present in this sample are under 500,000 clones, roughly 31% of which were seen just once. The top ten clonotypes cover 0.05% to 0.065% of the sample. Sequencing was carried out using naive CD4+ T cells from blood. This sample's cell subset or site label indicates: true naive CD4+ T cells. The receptors shown here come from a man between 18 and 35 years old in good health.

V and J are TRBV7-3 and TRBJ2-1; D is undetermined. Germline CDR1 is SGHTA and CDR2 is FQGTGA. Between the trimmed V and J ends, which lost 5 bases and 1 base, there was a span of 9 bases. The CDR3 is made up of 14 amino acids. The CDR3 loop is CASSPYGSYNEQFF. Written as DNA, the CDR3 is TGTGCCAGCAGCCCCTATGGGTCCTACAATGAGCAGTTCTTC.

This clone was seen only a few times. This chain uses TRBV30 with TRBJ2-1; 10 bases are a match to TRBD2. Germline CDR1 is GTSNPN and CDR2 is SVGIG (reference sequence). The CDR3 runs 15 residues. V was clipped by 2 bases and J by 2 bases; unmatched bases: 3. The CDR3 protein is CAWSPLAGTYNEQFF. CDR3 in DNA: TGTGCCTGGAGTCCACTAGCGGGGACCTACAATGAGCAGTTCTTC.

Here the CDR3 DNA reads TGTGCCAGCAGCTTAGTAGCGGGAACCTCCTACGAGCAGTACTTC. Translated: CASSLVAGTSYEQYF. The chain couples TRBV7-9 to TRBJ2-7, with 8 bases that match TRBD2. The V gene end was trimmed by 1 base and the J gene end by 0 bases; junction bases not matched to a gene: 2. The CDR3 has 15 residues. Germline CDR1 and CDR2: SEHNR and FQNEAQ (reference sequence). Based on the CDR3 plus reference TRBV7-9 and TRBJ2-7, the full variable domain is DTGVSQNPRHKITKRGQNVTFRCDPISEHNRLYWYRQTLGQGPEFLTYFQNEAQLEKSRLLSDRFSAERPKGSFSTLEIQRTEQGDSAMYLCASSLVAGTSYEQYFGPGTRLTVT.

J is TRBJ1-5 and V is TRBV6-5, with 9 bases that match TRBD1. Losses at the gene ends were 5 bases for V and 5 bases for J; bases not matched to a gene: 4. Germline values: CDR1 MNHEY, CDR2 SVGAGI. The CDR3 length is 14 residues. CDR3 nucleotides: TGTGCCAGCAGTGGAGACAGGGGGTATCAGCCCCAGCATTTT. This encodes CASSGDRGYQPQHF.

The V gene is TRBV4-1, the J gene TRBJ2-3; 9 bases are shared with TRBD1. V shed 4 bases and J 3 bases; nucleotides not matched to a gene: 5. The germline V gene encodes CDR1 MGHRA and CDR2 YSYEKL. The CDR3 loop spans 15 amino acids. DNA of the CDR3: TGCGCCAGCAGCCGAGGTGGGACAGGGACAGATACGCAGTATTTT. This encodes CASSRGGTGTDTQYF.

This clone has more than one count but fewer than ten. V and J are TRBV10-3 and TRBJ1-5; D is perhaps TRBD1 (6 bases). Per the germline V gene, CDR1 is ENHRY and CDR2 is SYGVKD. This CDR3 region has 15 residues. V lost 6 bases and J lost 2, with 14 bases in between. CDR3 DNA: TGTGCCATCAGGCACAGGGCGAGGGGCAATCAGCCCCAGCATTTT. This gives the protein CAIRHRARGNQPQHF.

This clone was seen a few times. The chain carries TRBV2 and TRBJ1-1; unclear D gene. The V gene's germline CDR1 is SNHLY and CDR2 FYNNEI. The CDR3 spans 13 residues. V lost 3 bases and J 1 base, leaving 6 bases between the germline ends. Here the CDR3 DNA reads TGTGCCAGCAGTGATTTTCGGAACACTGAAGCTTTCTTT. Protein product: CASSDFRNTEAFF.

This clone was seen only a few times. The rearrangement uses TRBV10-3 and TRBJ2-5; the match to TRBD2 covers 8 bases. Unmatched junction bases numbered 5, after V lost 0 bases and J lost 5 bases. This CDR3 comprises 15 residues. Looked up from germline, CDR1 is ENHRY and CDR2 is SYGVKD. The CDR3 here is CAISESLAGQETQYF. CDR3 DNA sequence: TGTGCCATCAGTGAGTCGCTAGCGGGCCAGGAGACCCAGTACTTC.

This clone has just a few counts. CDR3 sequence: CAWSVRLGGVEQFF. In DNA, the CDR3 is TGTGCCTGGAGTGTACGACTAGGCGGGGTTGAGCAGTTCTTC. The gene calls are TRBV30 and TRBJ2-1; TRBD2 might be the D (6 bases). V was pared by 0 bases and J by 9 bases, with 15 bases between. Germline values: CDR1 GTSNPN, CDR2 SVGIG (reference sequence). The CDR3 has 14 residues. Looking up the rest from reference TRBV30 and TRBJ2-1 gives the full variable domain: SQTIHQWPATLVQPVGSPLSLECTVEGTSNPNLYWYRQAAGRGLQLLFYSVGIGQISSEVPQNLSASRPQDRQFILSSKKLLLSDSGFYLCAWSVRLGGVEQFFGPGTRLTVL.

This clone came up a few times. The chain joins TRBV10-3 to TRBJ2-3; 12 nucleotides align to TRBD2. The trim removed 7 bases at V and 6 bases at J, leaving 5 bases unmatched. The germline V gene encodes CDR1 ENHRY and CDR2 SYGVKD. This CDR3 has 14 amino acids. CDR3 bases: TGTGCCATCAAACTAGCGGGAGGAGGGGATACGCAGTATTTT. Translating it yields CAIKLAGGGDTQYF.

A few counts support this clone. This sample also contains other DNA sequences that code for the same CDR3. This chain connects TRBV18 to TRBJ2-3, with D hard to call. Germline assignment: CDR1 KGHSH and CDR2 LQKENI. The ends were cut back, 2 bases at V and 0 bases at J, with 6 bases in the middle. The CDR3 sequence is 14 residues long. The CDR3 region is CASSPTASTDTQYF. For the CDR3, the DNA is TGTGCCAGCTCACCAACGGCTAGCACAGATACGCAGTATTTT.

This rearrangement joins TRBV14 to TRBJ2-5, with 7 positions matching TRBD1. Germline V gene sequence: CDR1 SGHDN, CDR2 FVKESK. The trim removed 0 bases at V and 5 bases at J, leaving 6 bases unmatched. The CDR3 covers 15 residues. CDR3 sequence reads: CASSQERGGVETQYF. Written as DNA, the CDR3 is TGTGCCAGCAGCCAAGAAAGAGGGGGCGTGGAGACCCAGTACTTC. Based on the CDR3 plus reference TRBV14 and TRBJ2-5, the full variable domain is EAGVTQFPSHSVIEKGQTVTLRCDPISGHDNLYWYRRVMGKEIKFLLHFVKESKQDESGMPNNRFLAERTGGTYSTLKVQPAELEDSGVYFCASSQERGGVETQYFGPGTRLLVL.

The table lists this clone with a few counts. The chain employs TRBV9 and TRBJ2-1; the match to TRBD2 covers 7 bases. The CDR3 runs to 14 residues. The V and J ends lost 3 bases and 3 bases, in that order; junction bases with no gene match: 3. The germline V gene has CDR1 SGDLS and CDR2 YYNGEE. CDR3 nucleotides: TGTGCCAGCAGCGCCCGGGACTACTACAATGAGCAGTTCTTC. This encodes CASSARDYYNEQFF.

The chain couples TRBV15 to TRBJ2-7; D uncertain. Germline-derived CDR1 and CDR2 are LNHNV and YYDKDF (reference sequence). The ends were cut back, 8 bases at V and 3 bases at J, with 17 bases in the middle. The CDR3 has 14 residues. The CDR3 loop reads CATSQSPPGYEQYF. The CDR3 nucleotides read TGTGCCACCTCACAGAGCCCCCCAGGCTACGAGCAGTACTTC.